A selection of T cell receptor beta chains follows, all from one sample in a study of T cells after yellow fever vaccination. Each CDR3 protein is one row after TCRdb ran MiXCR on the 5' RACE reads. The sample comprises some 250,000 distinct CDR3 sequences, about 3.9% of which are singletons, and about a fifth rests with the top ten. The sample in question was PBMCs, obtained 15 days after the yellow fever booster vaccination. The receptors were sampled from a man younger than 35 who received the YFV17D yellow fever vaccine. Each CDR3 is given with its conserved first and last residue. The order of the fields is D gene, clone size, V gene, J gene, CDR3 DNA, CDR3 protein. The D gene is left open where the match is weak. Expanded clones are given a class, and other clones once, few, many or no size at all.

>TRBD1|many|TRBV20-1|TRBJ1-5
TGCAGTGCTAGCGGGACAGGCAATCAGCCCCAGCATTTT
CSASGTGNQPQHF
>NA|many|TRBV4-2|TRBJ2-2
TGTGCCAGCAGCCAAGGAATAGATGCCCGGGAGCTGTTTTTT
CASSQGIDARELFF
>TRBD2|many|TRBV5-1|TRBJ2-3
TGCGCCAGCAGCCCCGGACTAGCGGGGCAAGATACGCAGTATTTT
CASSPGLAGQDTQYF
>NA|many|TRBV7-9|TRBJ2-7
TGTGCCAGCAGCCCCCGTCCCCACGAGCAGTACTTC
CASSPRPHEQYF
>NA|many|TRBV7-6|TRBJ1-3
TGTGCCAGCAGCTTAGGGCCCGTAGGGACTGGAAACACCATATATTTT
CASSLGPVGTGNTIYF
>NA|many|TRBV4-1|TRBJ2-7
TGCGCCAGCAGCCAAGGGCTGTTGAAGTACTTC
CASSQGLLKYF
>NA|NA|TRBV5-4|TRBJ2-3
TGTGCCAGCAGCTTGGCGGCAGGGCTAACAGATACGCAGTATTTT
CASSLAAGLTDTQYF
>TRBD2|many|TRBV4-2|TRBJ2-5
TGTGCCAGCAGCCAAGATTACACGACTAGCGGGGAGACCCAGTACTTC
CASSQDYTTSGETQYF
>NA|many|TRBV3-2|TRBJ2-1
TGTGCCAGCGATACAAATATAGCGGGGGCAGCCAATGAGCAGTTCTTC
CASDTNIAGAANEQFF
>TRBD2|few|TRBV29-1|TRBJ2-1
TGCAGCGACAGCTCCGGTAGCGGGGGGTCCTACAATGAGCAGTTCTTC
CSDSSGSGGSYNEQFF
>NA|many|TRBV5-1|TRBJ2-3
TGCGCCAGCAGCTTCCGGACACCCTCAGATACGCAGTATTTT
CASSFRTPSDTQYF
>NA|NA|TRBV13|TRBJ1-6
TGTGCCAGCAGCTTAAGGCTTTCACCCCTCCACTTT
CASSLRLSPLHF
>NA|few|TRBV27|TRBJ1-5
TGTGCCAGCAGTTTATGGGGGCAGGGGCTCAATCAGCCCCAGCATTTT
CASSLWGQGLNQPQHF
>NA|many|TRBV6-2/TRBV6-3|TRBJ2-4
TGTGCCAGCAGTTATGGACGAACACTAGCCAAAAACATTCAGTACTTC
CASSYGRTLAKNIQYF
>NA|many|TRBV29-1|TRBJ2-7
TGCAGCGTTGTAGTCCGGCAGGGCCAGTACTTC
CSVVVRQGQYF
>NA|many|TRBV10-3|TRBJ1-5
TGTGCCATACTACCCGGACAGCCAGATCAGCCCCAGCATTTT
CAILPGQPDQPQHF
>NA|NA|TRBV5-5|TRBJ1-1
TGTGCCAGCAGCTTGTTCGGTGTCGGGGGGAACACTGAAGCTTTCTTT
CASSLFGVGGNTEAFF
>NA|many|TRBV7-9|TRBJ2-3
TGTGCCAGCAGCTTAGTGGGGGGCGATACCACGCAGTATTTT
CASSLVGGDTTQYF